This T cell receptor (beta chain) was recorded in a study of chemoradiotherapy in HPV16-positive cancers. Findings and caveats of the study: Functional assays defining HPV-specific T cells used only two HPV16-positive patients. Candidate HPV-specific clones and E7-related TCR motifs grew in tumor during treatment.

TCRdb keeps only in-frame clones here, not all; method: immunoSEQ multiplex PCR. The sample consists of roughly 32,000 clones, about 89% of them appearing once. Of note for this clone: Its antigen is unidentified.

CDR1 SEHNR and CDR2 FQNEAQ come from the germline V gene (reference sequence). The CDR3 spans 16 residues. J lost 2 bases, V lost 8 bases, and 13 bases had no gene match. The sequenced sample was blood, obtained from a patient who underwent chemoradiotherapy. The chain links TRBV7-9 to TRBJ2-7; TRBD2 matches 9 bases. This sequence originates from a human donor with HPV-associated anogenital cancer. The CDR3 here is CASVKAGGVEPYEQYF. In DNA, the CDR3 is TGTGCCAGCGTCAAAGCGGGGGGCGTCGAACCCTACGAGCAGTACTTC. Full variable domain (outside the CDR3, taken from reference TRBV7-9 and TRBJ2-7): DTGVSQNPRHKITKRGQNVTFRCDPISEHNRLYWYRQTLGQGPEFLTYFQNEAQLEKSRLLSDRFSAERPKGSFSTLEIQRTEQGDSAMYLCASVKAGGVEPYEQYFGPGTRLTVT.